The 4 T cell receptor beta chains below were found in one sample sequenced in a study of cytomegalovirus exposure and HLA in healthy donors. Amplification used 60 Vbeta primers and 13 Jbeta primers. Using immunoSEQ multiplex PCR, the repertoire was profiled, and TCRdb retains in-frame clones only, with some absent. The sample has more than 150,000 clones, about 81% seen once. Specimen: PBMCs. The receptors here all came from a young woman in good health and CMV-seropositive.

V usage is TRBV7-2 and J usage is TRBJ1-5; a weak D match, TRBD1 (5 bases). CDR1 and CDR2 (germline): SGHTA, FQGNSA. V lost 2 bases and J lost 3, with 11 bases in between. The length of the CDR3 is 15 residues. This CDR3 is CASSLPGPHNQPQHF. The CDR3, as DNA: TGTGCCAGCAGCTTACCAGGGCCCCACAATCAGCCCCAGCATTTT.

This chain links TRBV2 with TRBJ1-3; a possible D gene is TRBD1 (5 bases). Germline-derived CDR1 and CDR2 are SNHLY and FYNNEI. Trimming pared 7 bases from V and 0 bases from J, leaving 10 bases between. The CDR3 has 14 amino acids. The CDR3 DNA is TGTGCCAGCAACCCGACAGTCTCTGGAAACACCATATATTTT. Its translation: CASNPTVSGNTIYF. Using reference TRBV2 and TRBJ1-3 for the parts outside the CDR3, the full variable domain is EPEVTQTPSHQVTQMGQEVILRCVPISNHLYFYWYRQILGQKVEFLVSFYNNEISEKSEIFDDQFSVERPDGSNFTLKIRSTKLEDSAMYFCASNPTVSGNTIYFGEGSWLTVV.

The genes are TRBV18 and TRBJ2-2, with no clear D. This CDR3 comprises 13 residues. Germline CDR1 and CDR2: KGHSH and LQKENI. Trimming removed 3 bases from V and 4 bases from J, with 6 bases in between. CDR3 sequence reads: CASSPQATGELFF. As DNA, the CDR3 is TGTGCCAGCTCACCTCAAGCCACCGGGGAGCTGTTTTTT.

The rearrangement joins TRBV6-4 to TRBJ2-1, with 11 nucleotides matching TRBD2. The germline V gene encodes CDR1 MRHNA and CDR2 SNTAGT. The CDR3 spans 18 residues. Trimming took 4 bases from V and 1 from J; bases not matched to a gene: 9. DNA of the CDR3: TGTGCCAGCAGTGGCGTGTACCTAGCGGGGGGATCCTACAATGAGCAGTTCTTC. Residues: CASSGVYLAGGSYNEQFF.